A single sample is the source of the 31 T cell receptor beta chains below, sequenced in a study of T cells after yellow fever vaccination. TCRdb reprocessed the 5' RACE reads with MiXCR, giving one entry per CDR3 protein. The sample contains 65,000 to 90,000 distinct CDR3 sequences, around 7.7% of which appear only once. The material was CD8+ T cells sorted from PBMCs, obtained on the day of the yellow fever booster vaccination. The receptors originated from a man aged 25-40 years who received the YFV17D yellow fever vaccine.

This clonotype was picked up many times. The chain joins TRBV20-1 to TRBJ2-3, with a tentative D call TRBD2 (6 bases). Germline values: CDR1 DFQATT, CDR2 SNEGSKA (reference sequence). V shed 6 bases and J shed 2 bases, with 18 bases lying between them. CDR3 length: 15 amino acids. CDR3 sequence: CSAPRWEAVTDTQYF. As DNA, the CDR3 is TGCAGTGCCCCAAGGTGGGAGGCCGTCACAGATACGCAGTATTTT.

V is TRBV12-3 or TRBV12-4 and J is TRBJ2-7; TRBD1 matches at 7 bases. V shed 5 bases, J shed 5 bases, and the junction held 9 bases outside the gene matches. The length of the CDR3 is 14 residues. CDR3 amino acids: CASSPPDRDDEQYF. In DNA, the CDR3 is TGTGCCAGCAGTCCCCCTGACAGGGATGACGAGCAGTACTTC.

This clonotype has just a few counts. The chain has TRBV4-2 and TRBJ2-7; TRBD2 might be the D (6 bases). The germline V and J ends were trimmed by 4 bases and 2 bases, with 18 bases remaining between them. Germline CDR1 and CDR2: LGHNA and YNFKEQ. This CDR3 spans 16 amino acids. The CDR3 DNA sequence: TGTGCCAGCAGCCCTTCACTTAGCGGTTCTGCCTACGAGCAGTACTTC. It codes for CASSPSLSGSAYEQYF.

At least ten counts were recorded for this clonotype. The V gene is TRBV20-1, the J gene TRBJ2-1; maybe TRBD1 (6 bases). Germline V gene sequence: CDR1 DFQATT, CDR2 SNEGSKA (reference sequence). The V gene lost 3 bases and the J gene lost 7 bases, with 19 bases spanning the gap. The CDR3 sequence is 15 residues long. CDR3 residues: CSASPVGTGLNEQFF. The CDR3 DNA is TGCAGTGCTAGCCCGGTGGGAACAGGGTTAAATGAGCAGTTCTTC.

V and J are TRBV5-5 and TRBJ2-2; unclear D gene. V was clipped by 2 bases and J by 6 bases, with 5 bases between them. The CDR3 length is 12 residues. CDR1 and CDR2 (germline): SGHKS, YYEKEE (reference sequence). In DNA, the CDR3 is TGTGCCAGCAGCTTTTGGTCCGGGGAGCTGTTTTTT. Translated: CASSFWSGELFF.

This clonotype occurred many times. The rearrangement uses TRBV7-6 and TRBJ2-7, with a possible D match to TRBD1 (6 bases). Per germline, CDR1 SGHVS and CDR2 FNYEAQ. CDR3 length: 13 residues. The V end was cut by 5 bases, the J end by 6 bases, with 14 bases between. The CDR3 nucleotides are TGTGCCAGCAGCCTAACTGACAGGCCCGAGCAGTACTTC. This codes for CASSLTDRPEQYF.

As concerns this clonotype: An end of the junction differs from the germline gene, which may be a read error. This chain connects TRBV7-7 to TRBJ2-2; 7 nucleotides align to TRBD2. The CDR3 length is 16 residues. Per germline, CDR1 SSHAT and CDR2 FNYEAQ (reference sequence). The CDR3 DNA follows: TGTGCTAGCAGCGGCCGCGGTGGGAGGGACACCGGGGAGCTGTTTTTT. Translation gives CASSGRGGRDTGELFF. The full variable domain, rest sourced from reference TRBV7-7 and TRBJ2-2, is GAGVSQSPRYKVTKRGQDVTLRCDPISSHATLYWYQQALGQGPEFLTYFNYEAQPDKSGLPSDRFSAERPEGSISTLTIQRTEQRDSAMYRCASSGRGGRDTGELFFGEGSRLTVL.

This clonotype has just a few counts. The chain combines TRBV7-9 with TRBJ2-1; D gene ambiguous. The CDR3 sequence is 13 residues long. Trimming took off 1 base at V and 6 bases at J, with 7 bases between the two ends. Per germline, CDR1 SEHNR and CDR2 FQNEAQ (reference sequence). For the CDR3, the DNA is TGTGCCAGCAGCTTAGGTGAGGTCAATGAGCAGTTCTTC. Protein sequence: CASSLGEVNEQFF.

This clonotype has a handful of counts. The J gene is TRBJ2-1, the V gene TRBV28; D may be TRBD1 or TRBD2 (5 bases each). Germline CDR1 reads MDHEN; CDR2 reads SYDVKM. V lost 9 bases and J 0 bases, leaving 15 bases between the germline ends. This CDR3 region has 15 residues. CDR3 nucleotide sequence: TGTGCCAGTTCGCTTAGGGACGGCTCCTACAATGAGCAGTTCTTC. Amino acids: CASSLRDGSYNEQFF.

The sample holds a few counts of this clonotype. DNA for the CDR3: TGTGCCAGCAGCCCTCTGGTAGTGGACGAGCAGTACTTC. It specifies CASSPLVVDEQYF. The chain couples TRBV7-9 to TRBJ2-7; D not certain. Germline-derived CDR1 and CDR2 are SEHNR and FQNEAQ (reference sequence). V dropped 5 bases and J dropped 5 bases, with 13 bases sitting between them. The CDR3 is 13 residues long.

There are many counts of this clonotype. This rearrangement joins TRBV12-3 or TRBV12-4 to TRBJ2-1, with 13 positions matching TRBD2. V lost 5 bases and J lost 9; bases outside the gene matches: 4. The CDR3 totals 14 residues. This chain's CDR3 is CASSGTSGTLEQFF. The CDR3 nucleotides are TGTGCCAGCAGTGGGACTAGCGGGACCCTTGAGCAGTTCTTC.

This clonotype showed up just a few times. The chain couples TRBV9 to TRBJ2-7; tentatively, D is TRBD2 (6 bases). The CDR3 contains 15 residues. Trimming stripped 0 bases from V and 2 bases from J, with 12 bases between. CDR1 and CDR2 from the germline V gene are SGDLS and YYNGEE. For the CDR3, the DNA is TGTGCCAGCAGCGTAGAGGGACTCTCCCCCTACGAGCAGTACTTC. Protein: CASSVEGLSPYEQYF.

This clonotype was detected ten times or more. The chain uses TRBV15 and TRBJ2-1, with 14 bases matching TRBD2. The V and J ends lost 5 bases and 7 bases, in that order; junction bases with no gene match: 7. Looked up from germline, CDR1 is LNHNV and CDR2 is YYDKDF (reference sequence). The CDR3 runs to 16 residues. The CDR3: CATSLGGTSGRNEQFF. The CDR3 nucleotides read TGTGCCACCAGCCTTGGGGGGACTAGCGGGAGAAATGAGCAGTTCTTC.

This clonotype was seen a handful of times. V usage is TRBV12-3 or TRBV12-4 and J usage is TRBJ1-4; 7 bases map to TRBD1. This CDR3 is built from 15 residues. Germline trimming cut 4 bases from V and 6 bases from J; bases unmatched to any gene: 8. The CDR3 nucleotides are TGTGCCAGCAGTTCCGCAGGGGGTTTTCATGAAAAACTGTTTTTT. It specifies CASSSAGGFHEKLFF.

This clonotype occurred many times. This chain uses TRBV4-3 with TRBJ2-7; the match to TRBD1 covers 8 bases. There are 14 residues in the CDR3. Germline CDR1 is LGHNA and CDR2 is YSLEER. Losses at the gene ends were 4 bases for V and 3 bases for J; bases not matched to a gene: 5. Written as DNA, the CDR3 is TGCGCCAGCAGCCCCGGGACAGGCTTCTACGAGCAGTACTTC. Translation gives CASSPGTGFYEQYF.

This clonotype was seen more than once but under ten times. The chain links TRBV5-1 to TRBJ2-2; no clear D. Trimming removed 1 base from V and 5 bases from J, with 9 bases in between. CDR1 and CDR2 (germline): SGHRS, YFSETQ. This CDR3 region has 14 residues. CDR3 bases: TGCGCCAGCAGCTTGTACTTACCGACCGGGGAGCTGTTTTTT. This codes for CASSLYLPTGELFF.

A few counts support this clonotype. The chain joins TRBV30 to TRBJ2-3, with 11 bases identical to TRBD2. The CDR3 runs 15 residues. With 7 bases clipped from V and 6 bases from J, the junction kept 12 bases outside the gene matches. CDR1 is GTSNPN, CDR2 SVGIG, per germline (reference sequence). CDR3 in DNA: TGTGCCTCGACAATAACTAGCGGGAGACTTGATACGCAGTATTTT. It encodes CASTITSGRLDTQYF.

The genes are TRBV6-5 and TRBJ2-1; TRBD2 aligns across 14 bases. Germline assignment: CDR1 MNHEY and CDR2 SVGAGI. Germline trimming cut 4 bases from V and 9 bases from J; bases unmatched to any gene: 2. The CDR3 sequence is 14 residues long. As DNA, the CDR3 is TGTGCCAGCAGTTCGGGACTAGCGGGAGTTGAGCAGTTCTTC. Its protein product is CASSSGLAGVEQFF.

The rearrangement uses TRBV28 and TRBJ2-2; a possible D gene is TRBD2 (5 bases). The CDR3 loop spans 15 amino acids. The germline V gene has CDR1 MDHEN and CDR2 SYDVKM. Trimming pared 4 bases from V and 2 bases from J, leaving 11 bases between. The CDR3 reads CASSSGRENTGELFF. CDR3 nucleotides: TGTGCCAGCAGTTCTGGACGGGAAAACACCGGGGAGCTGTTTTTT.

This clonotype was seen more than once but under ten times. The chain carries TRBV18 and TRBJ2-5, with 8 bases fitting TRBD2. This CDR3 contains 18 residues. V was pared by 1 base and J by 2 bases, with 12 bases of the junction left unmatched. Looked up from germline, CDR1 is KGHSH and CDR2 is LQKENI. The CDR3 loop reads CASSPLPGGEWRQETQYF. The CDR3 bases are TGTGCCAGCTCACCACTCCCGGGAGGGGAATGGCGACAAGAGACCCAGTACTTC.

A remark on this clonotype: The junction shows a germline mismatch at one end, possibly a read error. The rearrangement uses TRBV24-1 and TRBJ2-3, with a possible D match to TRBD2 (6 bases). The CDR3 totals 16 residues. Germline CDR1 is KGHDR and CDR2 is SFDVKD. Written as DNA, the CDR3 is TGTGCCACGAGTGCTCCCCGGGAGTCTAGCACAGATACGCAGTATTTT. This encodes CATSAPRESSTDTQYF.

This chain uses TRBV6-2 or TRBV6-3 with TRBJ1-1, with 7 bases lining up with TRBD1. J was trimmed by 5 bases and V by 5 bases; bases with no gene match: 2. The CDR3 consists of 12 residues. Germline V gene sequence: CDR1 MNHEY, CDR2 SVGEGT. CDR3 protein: CASSHRGTEAFF. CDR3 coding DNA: TGTGCCAGCAGTCACAGGGGTACTGAAGCTTTCTTT.

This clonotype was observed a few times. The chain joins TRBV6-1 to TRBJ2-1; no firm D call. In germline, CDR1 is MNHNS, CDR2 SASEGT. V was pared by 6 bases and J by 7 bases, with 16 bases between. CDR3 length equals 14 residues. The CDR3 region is CASSKDSVANEQFF. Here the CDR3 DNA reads TGTGCCAGCAGCAAGGATAGTGTGGCGAATGAGCAGTTCTTC.

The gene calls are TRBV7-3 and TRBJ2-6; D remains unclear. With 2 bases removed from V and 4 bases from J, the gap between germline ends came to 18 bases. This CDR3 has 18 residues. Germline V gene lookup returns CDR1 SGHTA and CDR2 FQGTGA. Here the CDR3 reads CASSLWAGAPDGANVLTF. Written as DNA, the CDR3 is TGTGCCAGCAGCTTATGGGCAGGTGCGCCAGACGGGGCCAACGTCCTGACTTTC.

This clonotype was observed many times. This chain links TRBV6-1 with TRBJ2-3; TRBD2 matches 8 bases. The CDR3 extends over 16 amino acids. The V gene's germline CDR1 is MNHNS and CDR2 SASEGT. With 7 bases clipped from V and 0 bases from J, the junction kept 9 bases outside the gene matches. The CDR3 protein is CASIYASGRSTDTQYF. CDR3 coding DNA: TGTGCCAGCATATACGCTAGCGGGCGGAGCACAGATACGCAGTATTTT.

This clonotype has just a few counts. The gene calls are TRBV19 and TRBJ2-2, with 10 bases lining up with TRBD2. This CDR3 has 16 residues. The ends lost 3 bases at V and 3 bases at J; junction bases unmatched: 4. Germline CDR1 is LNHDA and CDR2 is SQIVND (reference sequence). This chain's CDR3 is CASSMGLANYTGELFF. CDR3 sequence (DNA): TGTGCCAGTAGTATGGGACTAGCGAACTACACCGGGGAGCTGTTTTTT.

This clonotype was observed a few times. The CDR3 is CASSYGGDRGPYTQYF. The CDR3 coding sequence is TGTGCCAGCAGTTACGGGGGGGACAGGGGTCCATATACGCAGTATTTT. The J gene is TRBJ2-3, the V gene TRBV6-5, with 10 nucleotides matching TRBD1. Losses at the gene ends were 2 bases for V and 7 bases for J; bases not matched to a gene: 9. The CDR3 is 16 residues long. Germline V gene data show CDR1 as MNHEY and CDR2 as SVGAGI.

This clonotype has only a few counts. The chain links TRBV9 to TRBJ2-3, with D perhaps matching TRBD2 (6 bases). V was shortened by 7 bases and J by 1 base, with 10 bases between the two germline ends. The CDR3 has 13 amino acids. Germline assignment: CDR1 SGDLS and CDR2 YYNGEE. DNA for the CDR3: TGTGCCAGCGGGGCTAGCGGCACAGATACGCAGTATTTT. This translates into CASGASGTDTQYF.

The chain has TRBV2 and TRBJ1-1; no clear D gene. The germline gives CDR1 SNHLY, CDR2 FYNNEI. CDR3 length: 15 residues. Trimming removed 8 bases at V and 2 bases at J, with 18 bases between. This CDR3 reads CASRGIRKVNTEAFF. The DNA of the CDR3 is TGTGCCAGCCGGGGTATACGGAAAGTCAACACTGAAGCTTTCTTT.

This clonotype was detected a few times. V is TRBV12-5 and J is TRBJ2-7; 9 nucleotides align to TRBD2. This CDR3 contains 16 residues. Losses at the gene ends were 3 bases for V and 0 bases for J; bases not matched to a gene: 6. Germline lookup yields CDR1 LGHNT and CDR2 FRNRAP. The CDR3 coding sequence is TGTGCTAGTGGTTTTTCTAGCGGGAAGAGCTCCTACGAGCAGTACTTC. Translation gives CASGFSSGKSSYEQYF. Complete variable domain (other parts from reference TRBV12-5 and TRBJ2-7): DARVTQTPRHKVTEMGQEVTMRCQPILGHNTVFWYRQTMMQGLELLAYFRNRAPLDDSGMPKDRFSAEMPDATLATLKIQPSEPRDSAVYFCASGFSSGKSSYEQYFGPGTRLTVT.

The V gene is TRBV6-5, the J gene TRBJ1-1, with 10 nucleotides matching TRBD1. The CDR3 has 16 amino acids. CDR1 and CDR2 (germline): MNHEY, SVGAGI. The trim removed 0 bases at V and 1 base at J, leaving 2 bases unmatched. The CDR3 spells CASSYSWTGGNTEAFF. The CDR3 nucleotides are TGTGCCAGCAGTTACTCCTGGACAGGGGGGAACACTGAAGCTTTCTTT.